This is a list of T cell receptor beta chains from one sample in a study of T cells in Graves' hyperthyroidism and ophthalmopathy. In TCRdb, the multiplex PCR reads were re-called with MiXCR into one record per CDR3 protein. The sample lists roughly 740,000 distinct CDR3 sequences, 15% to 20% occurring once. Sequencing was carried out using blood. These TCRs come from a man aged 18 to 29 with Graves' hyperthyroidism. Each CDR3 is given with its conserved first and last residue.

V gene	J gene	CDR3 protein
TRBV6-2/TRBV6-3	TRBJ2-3	CASSPFPSGRSTDTQYF
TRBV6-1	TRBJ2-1	CASTRGSGRGGNEQFF
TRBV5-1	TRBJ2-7	CASSAGTGRNEQYF
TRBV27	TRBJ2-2	CATSSGANTGELFF
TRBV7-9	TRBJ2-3	CASSLIGPTDTQYF
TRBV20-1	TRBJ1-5	CSAREGGQSFNQPQHF
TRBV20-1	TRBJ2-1	CSAPPDAGGPGEQFF
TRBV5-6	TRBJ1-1	CASSSGTGTEAFF
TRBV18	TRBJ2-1	CASSPRTGGPNEQFF
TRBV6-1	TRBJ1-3	CASSQTTPGVGNTIYF
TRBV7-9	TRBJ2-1	CASSFLGITYNEQFF
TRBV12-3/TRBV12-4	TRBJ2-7	CASRGDNYEQYF
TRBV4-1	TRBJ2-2	CASSQESALRIGEPFF
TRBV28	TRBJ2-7	CASNEPGGGEQYF
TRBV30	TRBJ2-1	CAWSLSRDSEQFF
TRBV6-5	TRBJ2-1	CASSYPGLAGPEQFF
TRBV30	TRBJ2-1	CAWSRSSYNEQFF
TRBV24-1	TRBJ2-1	CATSDVQGATPWDEQFF
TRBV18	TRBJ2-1	CASSPPGLEQFF
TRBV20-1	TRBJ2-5	CSARGPVQETQYF
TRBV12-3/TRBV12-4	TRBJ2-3	CASSFTGSRRIGQYF
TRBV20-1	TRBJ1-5	CSARDLGGYSNQPQHF
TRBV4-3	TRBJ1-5	CASSQDWQENWVNQPQHF
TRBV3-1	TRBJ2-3	CASSRGYPTSTDTQYF
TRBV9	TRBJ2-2	CASSVVAHSGGELFF
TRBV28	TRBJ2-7	CASSFHGRTYKQYF
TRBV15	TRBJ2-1	CATSRDILSYNEQFF
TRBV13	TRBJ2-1	CASSLEGFSRGYNEQFF
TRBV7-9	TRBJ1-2	CASRPGQGAQDYGYTF